The clone carrying this T cell receptor (beta chain) was found a few times. What it binds is unknown. Per the germline V gene, CDR1 is MDHEN and CDR2 is SYDVKM. The V end lost 4 bases, the J end lost 9 bases, and 10 bases lay between the germline ends. This CDR3 has 12 amino acids. This sample was taken from a study of identical twins. Study-wide results and limits: Compared with unrelated sharing, twin-shared out-of-frame alpha sequences had more low-probability sequences.

TCRdb redid the calling of the 5' RACE reads with MiXCR, one entry per CDR3 protein. The sample holds about 530,000 distinct CDR3 sequences, 13% to 15% seen once. The sample was also linked to a second study, of yellow fever vaccine responses in identical twins. Per that paper: After vaccination, twins' T cell response reportedly seemed partly convergent, partly personalized.

The receptor was derived from a woman under 30 in good health. The chain recombines TRBV28 with TRBJ2-1; the D call may be TRBD1 or TRBD2 (6 bases each). Sequencing was performed on CD4+ T cells sorted from blood. CDR3 sequence reads: CASSWGAGEQFF. The CDR3 bases are TGTGCCAGCAGTTGGGGGGCGGGTGAGCAGTTCTTC.